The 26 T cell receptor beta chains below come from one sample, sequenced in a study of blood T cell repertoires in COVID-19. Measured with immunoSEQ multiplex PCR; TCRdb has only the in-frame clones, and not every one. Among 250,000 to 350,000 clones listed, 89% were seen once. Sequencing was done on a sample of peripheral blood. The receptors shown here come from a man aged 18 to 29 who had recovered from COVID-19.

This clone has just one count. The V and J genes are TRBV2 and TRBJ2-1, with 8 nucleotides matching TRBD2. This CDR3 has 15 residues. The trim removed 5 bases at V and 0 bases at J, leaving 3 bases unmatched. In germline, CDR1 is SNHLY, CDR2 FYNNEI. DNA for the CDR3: TGTGCCAGCAGTCTTAGCGGGACCTCCTACAATGAGCAGTTCTTC. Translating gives CASSLSGTSYNEQFF.

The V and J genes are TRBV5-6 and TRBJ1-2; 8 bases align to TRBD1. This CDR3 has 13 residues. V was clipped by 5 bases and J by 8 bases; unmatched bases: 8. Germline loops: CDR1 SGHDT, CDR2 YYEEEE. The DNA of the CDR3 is TGTGCCAGCAGGAAGATACAGGGGGAGGGCTACACCTTC. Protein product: CASRKIQGEGYTF.

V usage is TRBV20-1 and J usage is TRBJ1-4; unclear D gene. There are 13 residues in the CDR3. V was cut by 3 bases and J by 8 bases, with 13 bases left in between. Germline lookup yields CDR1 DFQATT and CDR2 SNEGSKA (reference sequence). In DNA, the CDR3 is TGCAGTGCTAGTGTGCCCTACCGGGAAAAACTGTTTTTT. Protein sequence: CSASVPYREKLFF.

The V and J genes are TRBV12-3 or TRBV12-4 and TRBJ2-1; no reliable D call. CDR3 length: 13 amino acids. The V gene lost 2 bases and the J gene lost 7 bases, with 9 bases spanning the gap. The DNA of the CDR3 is TGTGCCAGCAGTTTAAACCGCGGAAATGAGCAGTTCTTC. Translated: CASSLNRGNEQFF.

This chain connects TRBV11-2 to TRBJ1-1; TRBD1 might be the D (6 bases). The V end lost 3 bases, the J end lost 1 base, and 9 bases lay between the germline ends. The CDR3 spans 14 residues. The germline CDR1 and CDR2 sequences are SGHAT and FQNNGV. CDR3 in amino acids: CASSLGGANTEAFF. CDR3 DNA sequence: TGTGCCAGCAGCTTGGGGGGGGCGAACACTGAAGCTTTCTTT.

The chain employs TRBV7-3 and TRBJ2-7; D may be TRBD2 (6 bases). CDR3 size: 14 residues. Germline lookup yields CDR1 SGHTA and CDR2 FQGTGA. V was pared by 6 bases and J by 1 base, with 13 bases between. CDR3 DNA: TGTGCCAGCAGTACTGGTAGCGGATCCTACGAGCAGTACTTC. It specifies CASSTGSGSYEQYF.

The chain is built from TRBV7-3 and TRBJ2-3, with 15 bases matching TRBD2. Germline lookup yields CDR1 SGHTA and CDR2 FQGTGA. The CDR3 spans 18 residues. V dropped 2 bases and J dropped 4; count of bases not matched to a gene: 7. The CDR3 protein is CASSLGLAGGPYPDTQYF. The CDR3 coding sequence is TGTGCCAGCAGCTTAGGACTAGCGGGAGGGCCCTACCCAGATACGCAGTATTTT. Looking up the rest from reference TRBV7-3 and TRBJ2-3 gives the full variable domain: GAGVSQTPSNKVTEKGKYVELRCDPISGHTALYWYRQSLGQGPEFLIYFQGTGAADDSGLPNDRFFAVRPEGSVSTLKIQRTERGDSAVYLCASSLGLAGGPYPDTQYFGPGTRLTVL.

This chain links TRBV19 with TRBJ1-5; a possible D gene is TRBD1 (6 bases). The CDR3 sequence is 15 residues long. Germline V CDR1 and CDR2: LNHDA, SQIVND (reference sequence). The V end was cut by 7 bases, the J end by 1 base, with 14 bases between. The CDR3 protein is CASIPTGSSNQPQHF. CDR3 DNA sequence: TGTGCCAGTATCCCCACAGGGTCCAGCAATCAGCCCCAGCATTTT.

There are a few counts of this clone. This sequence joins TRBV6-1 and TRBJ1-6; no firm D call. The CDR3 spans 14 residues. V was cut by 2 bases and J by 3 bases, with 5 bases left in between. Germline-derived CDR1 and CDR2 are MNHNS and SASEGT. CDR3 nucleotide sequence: TGTGCCAGCAGTGAACGGTTCTATAATTCACCCCTCCACTTT. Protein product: CASSERFYNSPLHF.

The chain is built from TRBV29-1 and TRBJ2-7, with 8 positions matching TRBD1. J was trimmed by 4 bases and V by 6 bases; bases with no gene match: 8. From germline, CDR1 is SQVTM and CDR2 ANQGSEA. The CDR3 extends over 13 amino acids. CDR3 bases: TGCAGCGTGTCGACAGGGGACGTTTACGAGCAGTACTTC. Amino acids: CSVSTGDVYEQYF.

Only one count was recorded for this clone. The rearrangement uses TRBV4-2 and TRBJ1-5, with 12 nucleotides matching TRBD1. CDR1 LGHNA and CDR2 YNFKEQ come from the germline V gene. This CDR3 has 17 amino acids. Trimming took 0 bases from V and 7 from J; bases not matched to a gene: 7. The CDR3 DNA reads TGTGCCAGCAGCCAAGATTTTGGGACAGGGGGCTTGCAGCCCCAGCATTTT. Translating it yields CASSQDFGTGGLQPQHF.

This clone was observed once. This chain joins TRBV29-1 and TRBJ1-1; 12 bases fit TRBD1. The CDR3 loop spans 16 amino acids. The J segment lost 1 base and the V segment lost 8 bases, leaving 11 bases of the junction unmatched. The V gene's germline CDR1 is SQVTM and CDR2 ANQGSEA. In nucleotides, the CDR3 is TGCAGCACTTGGGGGACAGGGGGCGCAGGGAACACTGAAGCTTTCTTT. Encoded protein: CSTWGTGGAGNTEAFF.

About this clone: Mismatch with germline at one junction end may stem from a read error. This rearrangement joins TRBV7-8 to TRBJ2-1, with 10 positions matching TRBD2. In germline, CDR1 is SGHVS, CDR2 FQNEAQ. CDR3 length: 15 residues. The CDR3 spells CASSLASGGYNEQFF. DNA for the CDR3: TGTGCCAGCAGCCTAGCTAGCGGGGGCTACAATGAGCAGTTCTTC.

In DNA, the CDR3 is TGTGCCAGCAGTTACTCTCGGGTCTATAGCTCCTACGAGCAGTACTTC. It is translated as CASSYSRVYSSYEQYF. The chain is built from TRBV6-2 or TRBV6-3 and TRBJ2-7; D remains ambiguous. The germline V and J ends were trimmed by 0 bases and 0 bases, with 12 bases remaining between them. Germline assignment: CDR1 MNHEY and CDR2 SVGEGT. This CDR3 is built from 16 residues.

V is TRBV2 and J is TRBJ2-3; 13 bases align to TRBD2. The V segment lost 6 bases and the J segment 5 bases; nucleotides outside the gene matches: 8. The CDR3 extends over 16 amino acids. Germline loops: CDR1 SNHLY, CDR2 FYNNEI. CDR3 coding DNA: TGTGCCAGCAGCGGAAAGGGACTAGCGGGAATAGATACGCAGTATTTT. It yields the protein CASSGKGLAGIDTQYF. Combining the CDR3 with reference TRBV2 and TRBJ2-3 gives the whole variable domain EPEVTQTPSHQVTQMGQEVILRCVPISNHLYFYWYRQILGQKVEFLVSFYNNEISEKSEIFDDQFSVERPDGSNFTLKIRSTKLEDSAMYFCASSGKGLAGIDTQYFGPGTRLTVL.

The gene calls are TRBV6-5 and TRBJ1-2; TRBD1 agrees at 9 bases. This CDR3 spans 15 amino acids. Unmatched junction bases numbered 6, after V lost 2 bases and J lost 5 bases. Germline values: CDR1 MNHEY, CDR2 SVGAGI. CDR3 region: CASSYGTGSSYGYTF. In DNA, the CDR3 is TGTGCCAGCAGTTACGGGACAGGGAGTTCATATGGCTACACCTTC.

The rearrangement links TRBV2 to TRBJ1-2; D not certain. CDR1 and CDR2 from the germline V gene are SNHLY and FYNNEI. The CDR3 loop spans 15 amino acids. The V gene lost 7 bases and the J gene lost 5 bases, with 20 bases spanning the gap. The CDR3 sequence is CASTVLDGIYYGYTF. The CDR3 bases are TGTGCCAGCACAGTACTAGACGGAATATATTATGGCTACACCTTC.

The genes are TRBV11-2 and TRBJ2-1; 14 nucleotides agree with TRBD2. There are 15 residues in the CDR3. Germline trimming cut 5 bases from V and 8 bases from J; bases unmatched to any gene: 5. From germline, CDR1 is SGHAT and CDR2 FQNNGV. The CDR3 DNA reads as TGTGCCAGCAGCCCCGGGACTAGCGGGAGCCATGAGCAGTTCTTC. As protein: CASSPGTSGSHEQFF.

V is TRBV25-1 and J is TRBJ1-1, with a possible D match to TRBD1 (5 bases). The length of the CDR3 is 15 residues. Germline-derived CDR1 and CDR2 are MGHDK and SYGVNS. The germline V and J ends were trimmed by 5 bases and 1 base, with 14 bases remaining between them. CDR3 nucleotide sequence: TGTGCCAGCAGTACCCTACAGGTGGCGAACACTGAAGCTTTCTTT. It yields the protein CASSTLQVANTEAFF.

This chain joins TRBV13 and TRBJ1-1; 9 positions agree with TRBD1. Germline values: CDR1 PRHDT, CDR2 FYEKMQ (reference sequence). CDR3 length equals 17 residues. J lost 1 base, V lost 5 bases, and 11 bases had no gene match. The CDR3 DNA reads TGTGCCAGCAGCGCCAGCGCCCGACAGGGGGGGAACACTGAAGCTTTCTTT. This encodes CASSASARQGGNTEAFF.

The CDR3 protein is CASSHTDLSRGLNTEAFF. CDR3 in DNA: TGTGCCAGCAGCCACACCGACCTCTCCCGCGGCTTGAACACTGAAGCTTTCTTT. The chain joins TRBV4-2 to TRBJ1-1; the D is unclear. The germline gives CDR1 LGHNA, CDR2 YNFKEQ. The V end was cut by 3 bases, the J end by 0 bases, with 20 bases between. CDR3 size: 18 residues.

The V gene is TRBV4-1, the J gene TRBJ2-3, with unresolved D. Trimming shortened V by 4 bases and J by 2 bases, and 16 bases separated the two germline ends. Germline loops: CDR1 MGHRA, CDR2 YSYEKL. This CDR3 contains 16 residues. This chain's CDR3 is CASSLMAADVTDTQYF. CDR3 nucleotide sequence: TGCGCCAGCAGCCTCATGGCGGCGGATGTCACAGATACGCAGTATTTT.

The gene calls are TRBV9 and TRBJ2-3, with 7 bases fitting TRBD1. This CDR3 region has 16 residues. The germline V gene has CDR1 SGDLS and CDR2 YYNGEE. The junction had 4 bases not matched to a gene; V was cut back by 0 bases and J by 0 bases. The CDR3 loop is CASSVGRTGSTDTQYF. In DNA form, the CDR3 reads TGTGCCAGCAGCGTAGGACGGACAGGTAGCACAGATACGCAGTATTTT.

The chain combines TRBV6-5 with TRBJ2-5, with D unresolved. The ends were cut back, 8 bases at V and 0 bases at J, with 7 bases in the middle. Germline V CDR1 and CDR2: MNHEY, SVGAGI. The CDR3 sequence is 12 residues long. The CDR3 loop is CASGEDQETQYF. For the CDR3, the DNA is TGTGCCAGCGGAGAGGACCAAGAGACCCAGTACTTC.

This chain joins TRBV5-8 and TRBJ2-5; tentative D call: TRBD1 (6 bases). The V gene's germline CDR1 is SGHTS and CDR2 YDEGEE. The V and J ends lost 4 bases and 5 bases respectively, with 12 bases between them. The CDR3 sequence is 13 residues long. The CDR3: CASSQDRRETQYF. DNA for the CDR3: TGTGCCAGCAGCCAGGACAGACGGGAGACCCAGTACTTC. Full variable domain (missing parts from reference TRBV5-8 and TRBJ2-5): EAGVTQSPTHLIKTRGQQATLRCSPISGHTSVYWYQQALGLGLQFLLWYDEGEERNRGNFPPRFSGRQFPNYSSELNVNALELEDSALYLCASSQDRRETQYFGPGTRLLVL.

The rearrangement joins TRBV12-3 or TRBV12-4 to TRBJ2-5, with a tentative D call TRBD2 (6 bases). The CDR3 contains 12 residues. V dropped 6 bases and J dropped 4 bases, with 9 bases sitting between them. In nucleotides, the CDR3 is TGTGCCAGCAGAGGGACTCCAGAGACCCAGTACTTC. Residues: CASRGTPETQYF.